The 17 T cell receptor beta chains below were found in one sample sequenced in a study of T cells in Graves' hyperthyroidism and ophthalmopathy. Amplified regions were TCR beta CDR3 sequences from RNA transcripts. Using the HTBI primer set, a first-round RT-PCR was run on the TCR CDR3. TCRdb re-called the multiplex PCR reads with MiXCR, one entry per CDR3 protein. The sample yields over 350,000 distinct CDR3 sequences, about 18% seen once. The sequenced sample was blood. These TCRs come from a young man with Graves' ophthalmopathy.

This clonotype was observed many times. The rearrangement links TRBV2 to TRBJ1-1; D possibly corresponds to TRBD1 (6 bases). CDR3 length equals 17 residues. Germline V CDR1 and CDR2: SNHLY, FYNNEI. Trimming cost V 1 base and J 6 bases, with 21 bases left between them. DNA for the CDR3: TGTGCCAGCAGTGAAGACTCAGGGGCTTCCGAGGGCGCTGAAGCTTTCTTT. Its translation: CASSEDSGASEGAEAFF.

This clonotype has ten or more counts. The chain recombines TRBV7-9 with TRBJ2-7; 10 nucleotides line up with TRBD1. V lost 5 bases, J lost 0 bases, and 4 bases stayed unmatched. Germline CDR1 SEHNR, CDR2 FQNEAQ (reference sequence). This CDR3 contains 15 residues. The CDR3 region is CASSADRGLSYEQYF. The CDR3 nucleotides read TGTGCCAGCAGCGCCGACAGGGGGCTCTCCTACGAGCAGTACTTC.

This clonotype has a count of ten or more. The V call is TRBV5-1, the J call TRBJ2-7, with D hard to call. This CDR3 contains 14 residues. Germline loops: CDR1 SGHRS, CDR2 YFSETQ. Trimming left V 0 bases short and J 3 bases short, with 10 bases between. CDR3 DNA sequence: TGCGCCAGCAGCTTGGAGTTAGGCGACTACGAGCAGTACTTC. Amino acids: CASSLELGDYEQYF.

The genes are TRBV5-1 and TRBJ2-5; D remains unclear. CDR1 and CDR2 from the germline V gene are SGHRS and YFSETQ. Between the trimmed V and J ends, which lost 2 bases and 0 bases, there was a span of 2 bases. This CDR3 comprises 12 residues. The DNA of the CDR3 is TGCGCCAGCAGCTTACACCAAGAGACCCAGTACTTC. It encodes CASSLHQETQYF.

V and J are TRBV27 and TRBJ2-4; D is undetermined. Germline-derived CDR1 and CDR2 are MNHEY and SMNVEV (reference sequence). Trimming removed 2 bases at V and 0 bases at J, with 11 bases between. This CDR3 has 16 residues. The CDR3 is CASSLMGFTAKNIQYF. The CDR3, as DNA: TGTGCCAGCAGTTTAATGGGGTTTACAGCCAAAAACATTCAGTACTTC.

This clonotype was observed at least ten times. V usage is TRBV20-1 and J usage is TRBJ1-5; D remains unclear. CDR1 and CDR2 (germline): DFQATT, SNEGSKA (reference sequence). The CDR3 extends over 12 amino acids. V was cut by 3 bases and J by 7 bases, with 10 bases left in between. The CDR3: CSASVGIQPQHF. The CDR3, as DNA: TGCAGTGCTAGTGTGGGGATCCAGCCCCAGCATTTT.

The V call is TRBV6-1, the J call TRBJ2-1; TRBD1 aligns across 7 bases. The germline gives CDR1 MNHNS, CDR2 SASEGT. The CDR3 loop spans 14 amino acids. V lost 6 bases to trimming and J lost 10 bases; unmatched junction nucleotides: 12. The CDR3 coding sequence is TGTGCCAGCAGCTCGACAGGGACCCTCGGGGAGCAGTTCTTC. This encodes CASSSTGTLGEQFF.

Many counts were recorded for this clonotype. V gene TRBV27 combines with J gene TRBJ1-2; D is unresolved. There are 14 residues in the CDR3. V lost 5 bases, J lost 8 bases, and 18 bases lay in between. Germline CDR1 MNHEY, CDR2 SMNVEV (reference sequence). The CDR3 DNA reads TGTGCCAGCAGTACCACGCGTGATGAGCTCGGCTACACCTTC. Amino acids: CASSTTRDELGYTF.

This clonotype was detected ten times or more. The genes are TRBV2 and TRBJ1-1, with unresolved D. Germline lookup yields CDR1 SNHLY and CDR2 FYNNEI. The CDR3 totals 12 residues. V lost 7 bases and J 6 bases, leaving 12 bases between the germline ends. The CDR3 reads CASIKGSPEAFF. The CDR3 nucleotides read TGTGCCAGCATTAAGGGATCCCCTGAAGCTTTCTTT.

This clonotype was detected ten times or more. The gene calls are TRBV2 and TRBJ1-1; possibly TRBD1 for D (6 bases). Germline V gene sequence: CDR1 SNHLY, CDR2 FYNNEI. The CDR3 sequence is 13 residues long. Trimming pared 7 bases from V and 4 bases from J, leaving 13 bases between. The CDR3 sequence is CASNGGLVTEAFF. The DNA of the CDR3 is TGTGCCAGCAATGGGGGCTTAGTCACTGAAGCTTTCTTT.

This clonotype was counted ten times or more. V and J are TRBV11-2 and TRBJ1-2; possibly TRBD1 for D (6 bases). The V end was cut by 7 bases, the J end by 2 bases, with 17 bases between. The CDR3 is 15 residues long. The germline V gene has CDR1 SGHAT and CDR2 FQNNGV. The CDR3 region is CASTLSSGVNYGYTF. CDR3 DNA: TGTGCCAGCACCCTCAGTTCAGGGGTAAACTATGGCTACACCTTC.

This clonotype was recorded a few times. The rearrangement uses TRBV9 and TRBJ1-1, with TRBD1 matching 9 bases. Germline V gene data show CDR1 as SGDLS and CDR2 as YYNGEE. With 3 bases clipped from V and 0 bases from J, the junction kept 12 bases outside the gene matches. The length of the CDR3 is 18 residues. This CDR3 reads CASSAGTGLKGMNTEAFF. The CDR3 DNA reads TGTGCCAGCAGCGCCGGGACAGGGTTAAAAGGGATGAACACTGAAGCTTTCTTT. Full variable domain (missing parts from reference TRBV9 and TRBJ1-1): DSGVTQTPKHLITATGQRVTLRCSPRSGDLSVYWYQQSLDQGLQFLIQYYNGEERAKGNILERFSAQQFPDLHSELNLSSLELGDSALYFCASSAGTGLKGMNTEAFFGQGTRLTVV.

The genes are TRBV5-1 and TRBJ2-5, with TRBD1 matching 9 bases. The CDR3 loop spans 14 amino acids. With 4 bases clipped from V and 5 bases from J, the junction kept 6 bases outside the gene matches. The germline V gene encodes CDR1 SGHRS and CDR2 YFSETQ. CDR3 loop: CASSIGQGHETQYF. The CDR3 DNA follows: TGCGCCAGCAGCATCGGACAGGGGCATGAGACCCAGTACTTC.

The gene calls are TRBV7-3 and TRBJ2-2, with D uncertain. This CDR3 region has 13 residues. Germline CDR1 SGHTA, CDR2 FQGTGA. The V gene lost 5 bases and the J gene lost 2 bases, with 6 bases spanning the gap. CDR3 sequence: CASSTANTGELFF. In nucleotides, the CDR3 is TGTGCCAGCAGCACAGCTAACACCGGGGAGCTGTTTTTT.

This clonotype was detected a few times. This sequence joins TRBV19 and TRBJ2-1, with D tentatively TRBD1 (6 bases). V lost 4 bases and J lost 9, with 19 bases in between. This CDR3 spans 15 amino acids. From germline, CDR1 is LNHDA and CDR2 SQIVND (reference sequence). CDR3: CASSTGALRMIEQFF. CDR3 bases: TGTGCCAGTAGTACAGGGGCTTTACGGATGATTGAGCAGTTCTTC.

This clonotype has ten or more counts. V usage is TRBV11-3 and J usage is TRBJ2-7; 8 bases are shared with TRBD1. Trimming at V came to 5 bases and at J to 3 bases, leaving 6 bases not matched to a gene. Germline loops: CDR1 SGHNT, CDR2 YENEEA. The CDR3 runs to 14 residues. DNA of the CDR3: TGTGCCAGCAGCAAACGCGGACAGGGCTACGAGCAGTACTTC. This encodes CASSKRGQGYEQYF.

The V gene is TRBV29-1, the J gene TRBJ2-7, with D tentatively TRBD1 (6 bases). The V end lost 6 bases, the J end lost 5 bases, and 23 bases lay between the germline ends. The CDR3 extends over 15 amino acids. In germline, CDR1 is SQVTM, CDR2 ANQGSEA. The CDR3 here is CSVKWDRDTPNEQYF. The CDR3 DNA follows: TGCAGCGTAAAATGGGATCGGGACACCCCTAACGAGCAGTACTTC.